This T cell receptor (beta chain) was captured by sequencing in a study of identical twins. CDR3 length equals 15 residues. The V gene's germline CDR1 is SGHAT and CDR2 FQNNGV. The germline V and J ends were trimmed by 1 base and 3 bases, with 11 bases remaining between them. TCRdb processed the 5' RACE reads anew with MiXCR; each CDR3 protein has one entry. This table holds a few hundred thousand distinct CDR3 sequences, 15% to 20% found once. Study-wide results and limits: The study found excess low generation probability among twin-shared out-of-frame alpha sequences. Cross-sectional statistics underpinned the conclusions; the same donors were not followed. The abundant beta clonotypes from cord blood had fewer insertions, and memory repertoires had none of this.

This clonotype has just a few counts. What it binds is unknown. This clonotype was sampled from a man aged 50 to 59 in good health. The specimen sequenced was naive T cells sorted from blood. V is TRBV11-2 and J is TRBJ2-3; possibly TRBD1 or TRBD2 for D (5 bases each). CDR3 in amino acids: CASSLAGTNTDTQYF. In nucleotides, the CDR3 is TGTGCCAGCAGCTTAGCCGGGACCAATACAGATACGCAGTATTTT. Combining the CDR3 with reference TRBV11-2 and TRBJ2-3 gives the whole variable domain EAGVAQSPRYKIIEKRQSVAFWCNPISGHATLYWYQQILGQGPKLLIQFQNNGVVDDSQLPKDRFSAERLKGVDSTLKIQPAKLEDSAVYLCASSLAGTNTDTQYFGPGTRLTVL.